This T cell receptor (beta chain) was identified during a study of T cells expressing NK-cell markers. From its re-call of the 5' RACE reads, TCRdb lists each CDR3 protein once, without DNA. This sample's clone table lists about 550,000 distinct CDR3 sequences. Germline V gene lookup returns CDR1 MGHDK and CDR2 SYGVNS. This CDR3 has 13 residues. Sample: blood T cells: a sorted CD56 or NKG2C T cell subset, CD4+ or CD8+ T cells, or bulk PBMC T cells (not recorded which). The chain joins TRBV25-1 to TRBJ2-6. The TCR was taken from a man aged 18 to 35 in good health. The CDR3 region is CASTRTGANVLTF.